The 27 T cell receptor beta chains below come from one sample, sequenced in a study of shared clonotypes between healthy human individuals. Only in-frame clones appear in the TCRdb table, and some are missing; sequencing was by immunoSEQ multiplex PCR. The data hold under 1,900,000 clones, with approximately 98.5% observed a single time. The source material was naive CD4+ T cells sorted from blood. Specified subset: CD45RA+ positively selected. These receptors all stem from a man aged 25-45 years in good health.

V and J are TRBV14 and TRBJ2-5; 10 bases line up with TRBD2. This CDR3 comprises 17 residues. Germline lookup yields CDR1 SGHDN and CDR2 FVKESK. V was clipped by 4 bases and J by 1 base; unmatched bases: 9. CDR3 bases: TGTGCCAGCAGCCCCCAGTATAGCGGGAGGACCCAAGAGACCCAGTACTTC. Translating gives CASSPQYSGRTQETQYF.

This chain joins TRBV7-2 and TRBJ1-4, with TRBD1 as a possible D gene (5 bases). Germline V gene sequence: CDR1 SGHTA, CDR2 FQGNSA. The CDR3 is 16 residues long. V gave up 1 base and J gave up 4 bases, with 13 bases separating them. The CDR3 DNA reads as TGTGCCAGCAGCTTAGGCAGAGTCAGGGATAATGAAAAACTGTTTTTT. Its protein is CASSLGRVRDNEKLFF.

The chain joins TRBV10-2 to TRBJ1-1, with D perhaps TRBD1 (5 bases). Germline V gene data show CDR1 as WSHSY and CDR2 as SAAADI. This CDR3 has 13 residues. Trimming shortened V by 3 bases and J by 4 bases, and 9 bases separated the two germline ends. DNA of the CDR3: TGCGCCAGCAGTGACTTTAGGGGCACTGAAGCTTTCTTT. Its protein is CASSDFRGTEAFF.

V is TRBV28 and J is TRBJ2-7, with D possibly being TRBD2 (5 bases). The CDR3 has 13 amino acids. V was pared by 6 bases and J by 1 base, with 10 bases between. Germline V CDR1 and CDR2: MDHEN, SYDVKM. The CDR3 reads CASRGVGSYEQYF. The CDR3 DNA follows: TGTGCCAGCAGGGGAGTGGGTTCCTACGAGCAGTACTTC.

Remarks on this clone: Other DNA sequences within the sample encode an identical CDR3. The chain combines TRBV5-1 with TRBJ2-1; D gene unclear. Trimming shortened V by 2 bases and J by 5 bases, and 8 bases separated the two germline ends. The germline gives CDR1 SGHRS, CDR2 YFSETQ. The CDR3 contains 13 residues. CDR3 in amino acids: CASSFGGDNEQFF. The CDR3 coding sequence is TGCGCCAGCAGCTTTGGCGGAGACAATGAGCAGTTCTTC.

The chain couples TRBV28 to TRBJ2-5; 7 bases map to TRBD1. Per the germline V gene, CDR1 is MDHEN and CDR2 is SYDVKM. This CDR3 is built from 15 residues. With 6 bases clipped from V and 4 bases from J, the junction kept 11 bases outside the gene matches. The CDR3 DNA follows: TGTGCCAGCAGGAAAATACAGGGGCTGGCAGAGACCCAGTACTTC. This sequence encodes CASRKIQGLAETQYF.

This clone showed up just once. The sample contains more than one DNA sequence encoding this CDR3. V gene TRBV18 combines with J gene TRBJ2-1; 9 nucleotides align to TRBD2. CDR1 and CDR2 (germline): KGHSH, LQKENI. V shed 5 bases and J 6 bases; nucleotides not matched to a gene: 8. The CDR3 totals 15 residues. The CDR3 bases are TGTGCCAGCTCATCCTTAGCGGGAGAGGGCAATGAGCAGTTCTTC. Protein product: CASSSLAGEGNEQFF.

V is TRBV28 and J is TRBJ2-7; the match to TRBD2 covers 7 bases. Germline assignment: CDR1 MDHEN and CDR2 SYDVKM. CDR3 length equals 13 residues. J gave up 1 base and V 8 bases, and 5 bases lay outside the gene matches. The CDR3 nucleotides read TGTGCCAGCGGGAGCGGGGAATCCTACGAGCAGTACTTC. It encodes CASGSGESYEQYF.

V and J are TRBV5-5 and TRBJ2-2; D gene uncertain. In germline, CDR1 is SGHKS, CDR2 YYEKEE (reference sequence). The CDR3 spans 13 residues. Trimming cost V 1 base and J 4 bases, with 5 bases left between them. CDR3 region: CASSLMSTGELFF. The CDR3, as DNA: TGTGCCAGCAGCTTGATGTCCACCGGGGAGCTGTTTTTT.

Notes on this clone: The same CDR3 arises from other DNA sequences in this sample as well. This sequence joins TRBV29-1 and TRBJ2-7; D possibly corresponds to TRBD1 (6 bases). Trimming stripped 4 bases from V and 2 bases from J, with 9 bases between. The CDR3 loop spans 12 amino acids. CDR1 is SQVTM, CDR2 ANQGSEA, per germline. CDR3 amino acids: CSVGTEAYEQYF. The DNA of the CDR3 is TGCAGCGTTGGGACAGAGGCCTACGAGCAGTACTTC.

The chain joins TRBV11-2 to TRBJ1-1, with D perhaps matching TRBD1 (5 bases). This CDR3 has 12 amino acids. V lost 0 bases and J 9 bases, leaving 8 bases between the germline ends. Germline V gene data show CDR1 as SGHAT and CDR2 as FQNNGV. The CDR3 DNA reads TGTGCCAGCAGCTTAGACGGGACGAAAGCTTTCTTT. It yields the protein CASSLDGTKAFF.

This chain joins TRBV2 and TRBJ1-1; D is unresolved. V was clipped by 10 bases and J by 8 bases, with 17 bases between them. CDR3 size: 12 residues. CDR1 is SNHLY, CDR2 FYNNEI, per germline. CDR3: CATHRYNPEAFF. DNA of the CDR3: TGTGCCACCCACCGGTATAATCCAGAAGCTTTCTTT. The variable domain in full, completed from reference TRBV2 and TRBJ1-1, reads EPEVTQTPSHQVTQMGQEVILRCVPISNHLYFYWYRQILGQKVEFLVSFYNNEISEKSEIFDDQFSVERPDGSNFTLKIRSTKLEDSAMYFCATHRYNPEAFFGQGTRLTVV.

The chain joins TRBV9 to TRBJ2-5; 12 nucleotides align to TRBD2. The CDR3 is made up of 19 amino acids. CDR1 and CDR2 from the germline V gene are SGDLS and YYNGEE. V lost 1 base to trimming and J lost 2 bases; unmatched junction nucleotides: 12. The CDR3, as DNA: TGTGCCAGCAGCGTAAACGGGAGGCGACTAGCGGGAGAGCAAGAGACCCAGTACTTC. Its protein product is CASSVNGRRLAGEQETQYF.

This clone appeared once. The J gene is TRBJ2-3, the V gene TRBV7-2; 11 bases line up with TRBD2. Per germline, CDR1 SGHTA and CDR2 FQGNSA. V lost 5 bases, J lost 3 bases, and 7 bases stayed unmatched. This CDR3 has 16 amino acids. CDR3 DNA: TGTGCCAGCAGCCCTCACACTAGCGGGAGAACAGATACGCAGTATTTT. Translation: CASSPHTSGRTDTQYF.

To note about this clone: Other DNA sequences in this sample translate to the same CDR3. J is TRBJ2-3 and V is TRBV18; D unclear. The CDR3 is 13 residues long. Germline V gene lookup returns CDR1 KGHSH and CDR2 LQKENI. V shed 3 bases and J shed 3 bases, with 7 bases lying between them. Here the CDR3 DNA reads TGTGCCAGCTCACCCGGCCGGACAGATACGCAGTATTTT. It specifies CASSPGRTDTQYF.

On this clone: Other DNA sequences in the same sample also yield this CDR3. This sequence joins TRBV11-3 and TRBJ1-1, with 7 bases identical to TRBD1. The germline V gene has CDR1 SGHNT and CDR2 YENEEA. This CDR3 contains 13 residues. Trimming at V came to 1 base and at J to 4 bases, leaving 0 bases not matched to a gene. CDR3 sequence (DNA): TGTGCCAGCAGCTTAGGGGACAGCACTGAAGCTTTCTTT. Protein sequence: CASSLGDSTEAFF.

This chain uses TRBV19 with TRBJ1-2; 9 bases match TRBD1. The V and J ends lost 6 bases and 3 bases, in that order; junction bases with no gene match: 11. The CDR3 spans 16 residues. The germline gives CDR1 LNHDA, CDR2 SQIVND (reference sequence). The CDR3 is CASSPGTGKDHYGYTF. DNA for the CDR3: TGTGCCAGTAGCCCTGGGACAGGGAAGGACCACTATGGCTACACCTTC. The full variable domain, its missing parts supplied by reference TRBV19 and TRBJ1-2, is DGGITQSPKYLFRKEGQNVTLSCEQNLNHDAMYWYRQDPGQGLRLIYYSQIVNDFQKGDIAEGYSVSREKKESFPLTVTSAQKNPTAFYLCASSPGTGKDHYGYTFGSGTRLTVV.

The rearrangement uses TRBV23-1 and TRBJ2-2; the D is unclear. TRBV23-1 is labeled an ORF, and its function is uncertain. This CDR3 region has 12 residues. Trimming pared 4 bases from V and 8 bases from J, leaving 8 bases between. CDR3 sequence (DNA): TGCGCCAGCAGTCGAAAGGGTGGGGAGCTGTTTTTT. Translation: CASSRKGGELFF.

To note about this clone: The sample contains more than one DNA sequence encoding this CDR3. The chain uses TRBV20-1 and TRBJ1-2; D gene ambiguous. The germline V gene encodes CDR1 DFQATT and CDR2 SNEGSKA (reference sequence). The CDR3 is made up of 9 amino acids. The ends were cut back, 6 bases at V and 6 bases at J, with 5 bases in the middle. In nucleotides, the CDR3 is TGCAGTGCCGGGAATGGCTACACCTTC. This sequence encodes CSAGNGYTF.

V is TRBV5-1 and J is TRBJ2-5, with 8 bases matching TRBD2. With V trimmed by 0 bases and J by 5 bases, 9 bases remained unmatched. CDR3 length equals 16 residues. Per the germline V gene, CDR1 is SGHRS and CDR2 is YFSETQ. The CDR3 DNA reads as TGCGCCAGCAGCTTGGGTTCCAGCGGGAGTAGGGAGACCCAGTACTTC. This gives the protein CASSLGSSGSRETQYF.

The table lists this clone with a count of one. V gene TRBV5-1 combines with J gene TRBJ2-5, with D uncertain. Trimming removed 4 bases from V and 7 bases from J, with 8 bases in between. CDR3 length: 11 residues. CDR1 and CDR2 from the germline V gene are SGHRS and YFSETQ. The DNA for the CDR3 is TGCGCCAGCAGCAAGGTAGGGACCCAGTACTTC. Protein: CASSKVGTQYF. Based on the CDR3 plus reference TRBV5-1 and TRBJ2-5, the full variable domain is KAGVTQTPRYLIKTRGQQVTLSCSPISGHRSVSWYQQTPGQGLQFLFEYFSETQRNKGNFPGRFSGRQFSNSRSEMNVSTLELGDSALYLCASSKVGTQYFGPGTRLLVL.

This chain links TRBV5-1 with TRBJ2-3; D gene ambiguous. This CDR3 region has 15 residues. Germline V lookup: CDR1 SGHRS, CDR2 YFSETQ. Trimming removed 4 bases at V and 0 bases at J, with 12 bases between. In DNA form, the CDR3 reads TGCGCCAGCAGCCTGCAGCGCCCAAGCACAGATACGCAGTATTTT. The encoded protein is CASSLQRPSTDTQYF.

The chain is built from TRBV14 and TRBJ1-1, with D maybe TRBD1 (6 bases). This CDR3 has 14 residues. CDR1 is SGHDN, CDR2 FVKESK, per germline. V lost 4 bases, J lost 2 bases, and 11 bases lay in between. CDR3 residues: CASSRTGSNTEAFF. The CDR3 DNA is TGTGCCAGCAGCCGAACAGGGTCCAACACTGAAGCTTTCTTT.

Worth noting for this clone: Other DNA sequences in the sample encode the same CDR3. This chain connects TRBV5-4 to TRBJ2-5; no definite D call. Germline V gene data show CDR1 as SGHNT and CDR2 as YYREEE (reference sequence). Trimming took off 3 bases at V and 5 bases at J, with 5 bases between the two ends. The CDR3 has 11 residues. The CDR3 coding sequence is TGTGCCAGCAGCTCATGGGAGACCCAGTACTTC. Its protein is CASSSWETQYF.

V gene TRBV9 combines with J gene TRBJ1-1; 8 bases are a match to TRBD1. The CDR3 runs to 15 residues. V was clipped by 4 bases and J by 4 bases; unmatched bases: 9. Germline values: CDR1 SGDLS, CDR2 YYNGEE. DNA for the CDR3: TGTGCCAGCAGCCAAGAAGGCGACAGGGGCACTGAAGCTTTCTTT. It yields the protein CASSQEGDRGTEAFF.

This clone was recorded once. The rearrangement links TRBV7-8 to TRBJ1-2; TRBD1 might be the D (6 bases). The CDR3 runs 15 residues. Between the trimmed V and J ends, which lost 2 bases and 7 bases, there was a span of 17 bases. Germline CDR1 and CDR2: SGHVS and FQNEAQ. CDR3 sequence (DNA): TGTGCCAGCAGCTTATGGGGGCGCTCCCTTGGTGGCTACACCTTC. This codes for CASSLWGRSLGGYTF.

The chain is built from TRBV25-1 and TRBJ2-7; possibly TRBD1 for D (5 bases). Germline V lookup: CDR1 MGHDK, CDR2 SYGVNS. V dropped 2 bases and J dropped 2 bases, with 10 bases sitting between them. The CDR3 is made up of 14 amino acids. The CDR3 loop reads CASSELRVPYEQYF. CDR3 nucleotides: TGTGCCAGCAGTGAACTCAGGGTCCCCTACGAGCAGTACTTC.